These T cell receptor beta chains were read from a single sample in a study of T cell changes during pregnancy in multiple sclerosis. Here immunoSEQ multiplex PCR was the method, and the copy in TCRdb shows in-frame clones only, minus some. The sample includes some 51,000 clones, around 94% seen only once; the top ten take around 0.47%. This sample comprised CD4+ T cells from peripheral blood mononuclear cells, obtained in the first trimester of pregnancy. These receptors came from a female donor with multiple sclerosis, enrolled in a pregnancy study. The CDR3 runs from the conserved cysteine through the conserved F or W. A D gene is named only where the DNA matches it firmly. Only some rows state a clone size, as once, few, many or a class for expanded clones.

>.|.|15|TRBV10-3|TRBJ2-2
CAISESNTGSGELFF
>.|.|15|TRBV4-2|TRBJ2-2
CASSQDGQHTGELFF
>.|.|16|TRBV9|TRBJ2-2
CASSVGGQTDSGELFF
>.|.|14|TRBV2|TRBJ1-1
CASSDSGADTEAFF
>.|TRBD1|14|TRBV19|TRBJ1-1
CASSIRQGDTEAFF
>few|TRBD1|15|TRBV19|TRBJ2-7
CASSPLGQLRHEQYF
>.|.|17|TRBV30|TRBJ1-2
CAWGSAGGMPSNYGYTF
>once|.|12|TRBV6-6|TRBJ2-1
CASIQGIGEQFF
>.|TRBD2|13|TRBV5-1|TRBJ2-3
CASSLAGRDTQYF
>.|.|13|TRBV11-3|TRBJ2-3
CASSPGSTDTQYF
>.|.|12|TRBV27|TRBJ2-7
CASGARSYEQYF
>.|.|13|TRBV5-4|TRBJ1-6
CASRQEVNSPLHF
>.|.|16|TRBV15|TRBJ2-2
CATSREIATNTGELFF
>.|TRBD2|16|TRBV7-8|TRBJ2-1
CASSPQVGGGYYEQFF